These T cell receptor beta chains were read from a single sample in a study of T cells after posttransplantation cyclophosphamide. The method was immunoSEQ multiplex PCR; TCRdb's version includes in-frame clones alone and lacks a portion of them. Here the sample spans 66,000 or so clones, about 93% being singletons. Sequenced material: PBMCs. These TCRs come from a woman between 25 and 40 years old in good health and a related stem cell transplant donor. Both conserved end residues are trimmed from each CDR3.

V gene: TRBV25-1; J gene: TRBJ1-3; CDR3 protein: ASSESGSPAGNTIY
V gene: TRBV19; J gene: TRBJ2-3; CDR3 protein: ASRSVQGASDTQY
V gene: TRBV6-5; J gene: TRBJ2-2; CDR3 protein: ASRPPGHNTGELF
V gene: TRBV19; J gene: TRBJ1-2; CDR3 protein: ASSMSRALLYGYT
V gene: TRBV11-2; J gene: TRBJ2-7; CDR3 protein: ASSLAGRASYEQY
V gene: TRBV28; J gene: TRBJ2-2; CDR3 protein: ASNPRRWGLRTGELF
V gene: TRBV6-5; J gene: TRBJ2-5; CDR3 protein: ASSRAQETQY
V gene: TRBV28; J gene: TRBJ1-2; CDR3 protein: ASSLWDRGPSGYT
V gene: TRBV10-2; J gene: TRBJ2-2; CDR3 protein: ASGTSGTSSTGELF
V gene: TRBV7-2; J gene: TRBJ1-1; CDR3 protein: ASSLGTGGNEAF
V gene: TRBV28; J gene: TRBJ2-3; CDR3 protein: ASSRAGTGGNTDTQY
V gene: TRBV5-6; J gene: TRBJ1-6; CDR3 protein: ASSLRAGGSNSNSPLH
V gene: TRBV5-1; J gene: TRBJ2-7; CDR3 protein: ASSLDGGVSYEQY
V gene: TRBV7-2; J gene: TRBJ2-1; CDR3 protein: ASSFGQVVDNYNEQF
V gene: TRBV28; J gene: TRBJ1-6; CDR3 protein: ASSQGQGLSSPLH
V gene: TRBV5-1; J gene: TRBJ2-1; CDR3 protein: ASSMGGAYNEQF
V gene: TRBV7-9; J gene: TRBJ2-7; CDR3 protein: ASSSQGGLSYEQY
V gene: TRBV5-1; J gene: TRBJ2-5; CDR3 protein: ASSFDTGGETQY
V gene: TRBV29-1; J gene: TRBJ1-2; CDR3 protein: SDDRGNAYGYT
V gene: TRBV30; J gene: TRBJ2-5; CDR3 protein: AWNSGGETQY
V gene: TRBV2; J gene: TRBJ1-2; CDR3 protein: ASSSLARGYT
V gene: TRBV15; J gene: TRBJ2-3; CDR3 protein: ATANDRGWADTQY
V gene: TRBV7-8; J gene: TRBJ2-5; CDR3 protein: ASSSGGRGTQY
V gene: TRBV27; J gene: TRBJ2-7; CDR3 protein: ASGQLYEQY
V gene: TRBV27; J gene: TRBJ1-2; CDR3 protein: ASSMGPEEGYT
V gene: TRBV19; J gene: TRBJ2-3; CDR3 protein: ASNSNRGGSTQY
V gene: TRBV28; J gene: TRBJ1-6; CDR3 protein: ASSLGGTENSPLH
V gene: TRBV19; J gene: TRBJ1-1; CDR3 protein: ASSIGGQGGEAF
V gene: TRBV10-2; J gene: TRBJ2-1; CDR3 protein: ASSVSGSQF
V gene: TRBV7-9; J gene: TRBJ2-7; CDR3 protein: ASSSVVGEY
V gene: TRBV7-9; J gene: TRBJ1-4; CDR3 protein: ASSPTGGTTNEKLF
V gene: TRBV15; J gene: TRBJ1-5; CDR3 protein: ATSRDPNQPQH
V gene: TRBV11-1; J gene: TRBJ2-4; CDR3 protein: ASSWGRWNIQY
V gene: TRBV29-1; J gene: TRBJ1-2; CDR3 protein: SVARQGSRGYT
V gene: TRBV5-1; J gene: TRBJ2-5; CDR3 protein: ASSLLETQY
V gene: TRBV5-4; J gene: TRBJ2-5; CDR3 protein: ASSPDPETQY
V gene: TRBV7-3; J gene: TRBJ2-2; CDR3 protein: ASSASVRDRGRTGELF
V gene: TRBV19; J gene: TRBJ1-3; CDR3 protein: ASTLLGNTIY
V gene: TRBV5-1; J gene: TRBJ1-4; CDR3 protein: ASSLQGTGVEKLF
V gene: TRBV2; J gene: TRBJ2-6; CDR3 protein: ASSEEGAGANVLT
V gene: TRBV27; J gene: TRBJ1-1; CDR3 protein: ASSFHTEAF
V gene: TRBV7-9; J gene: TRBJ1-2; CDR3 protein: ASSPVYGYT
V gene: TRBV5-1; J gene: TRBJ2-5; CDR3 protein: ASSLEQGQETQY
V gene: TRBV11-3; J gene: TRBJ2-5; CDR3 protein: ASSLNQKETQY
V gene: TRBV19; J gene: TRBJ2-1; CDR3 protein: ASSMEAGTYNEQF
V gene: TRBV18; J gene: TRBJ2-2; CDR3 protein: ASSPPTSGRGELF
V gene: TRBV5-1; J gene: TRBJ2-3; CDR3 protein: ASSLVLGDGDTQY
V gene: TRBV6-5; J gene: TRBJ2-5; CDR3 protein: ASSKRGTTQETQY
V gene: TRBV5-1; J gene: TRBJ2-3; CDR3 protein: ASSLGGNTDTQY
V gene: TRBV6-1; J gene: TRBJ2-7; CDR3 protein: ASSRDFPSYEQY
V gene: TRBV7-6; J gene: TRBJ2-1; CDR3 protein: ASSPLAGFTYNEQF